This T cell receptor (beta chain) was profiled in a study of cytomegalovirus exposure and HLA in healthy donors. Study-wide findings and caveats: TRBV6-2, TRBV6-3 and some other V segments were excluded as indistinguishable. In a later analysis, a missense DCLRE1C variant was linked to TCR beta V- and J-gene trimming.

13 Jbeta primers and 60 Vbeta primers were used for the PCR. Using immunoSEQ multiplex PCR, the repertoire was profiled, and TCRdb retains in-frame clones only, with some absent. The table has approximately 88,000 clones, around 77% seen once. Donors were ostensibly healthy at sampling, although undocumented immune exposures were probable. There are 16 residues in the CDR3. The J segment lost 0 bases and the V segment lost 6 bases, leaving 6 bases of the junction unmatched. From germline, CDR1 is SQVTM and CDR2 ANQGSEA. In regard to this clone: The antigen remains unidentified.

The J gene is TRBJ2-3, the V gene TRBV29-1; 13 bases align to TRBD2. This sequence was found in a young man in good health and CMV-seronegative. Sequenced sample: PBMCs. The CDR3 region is CSVKGTSGASTDTQYF. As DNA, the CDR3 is TGCAGCGTAAAAGGGACTAGCGGGGCTAGCACAGATACGCAGTATTTT.